This is a list of T cell receptor beta chains from one sample in a study of T cells in tuberculosis. Some clones are missing from TCRdb's copy, which holds only in-frame ones; the method was immunoSEQ multiplex PCR. The sample includes tens of thousands of clones, roughly nine tenths of them seen just once. The material was PBMCs, obtained at tuberculosis diagnosis. Receptor source: an adult with tuberculosis. Some clones in this sample may be carry-over from other donors' samples. Each CDR3 is given without its conserved first and last residue. The order of the fields is V gene, J gene, D gene, CDR3 protein. The D gene is left open where the match is weak.

>TRBV15|TRBJ1-3|NA
ATSRGSGTGNTIY
>TRBV27|TRBJ2-3|NA
ASRTGPGTDTQY
>TRBV7-8|TRBJ2-4|TRBD2
ASSLAWTSKNIQY
>TRBV7-8|TRBJ2-7|NA
ASSLASTASYEQY
>TRBV19|TRBJ1-1|NA
ASIGVGNTEAF
>TRBV6-1|TRBJ1-2|TRBD1
ASSGGQHYGYT
>TRBV18|TRBJ2-7|NA
ASSPAGQFYEQY
>TRBV6-5|TRBJ2-1|NA
ASFSRGARNEQF
>TRBV7-9|TRBJ2-3|TRBD1
ASSRTGTGGPDTQY
>TRBV18|TRBJ2-1|TRBD1
ASSLEGQPYNEQF
>TRBV4-1|TRBJ1-4|NA
ASSTSPKETSNEKLF
>TRBV25-1|TRBJ2-7|NA
ASSMTRTLEQY
>TRBV19|TRBJ1-3|NA
ASEVGVSGNTIY
>TRBV11-2|TRBJ2-2|TRBD2
ASSLWGLAGRNTGELF
>TRBV5-1|TRBJ1-4|TRBD1
ASSLGQGNEKLF
>TRBV7-2|TRBJ2-2|TRBD2
ASSLVATSGGAGELF
>TRBV2|TRBJ2-7|NA
ASSAGTSTTYEQY
>TRBV14|TRBJ1-2|TRBD1
ASSQGTGTSSNYGYT
>TRBV6-1|TRBJ2-7|NA
ASSEGRFGGYEQY
>TRBV2|TRBJ2-1|NA
ANNPEQGRNEQF
>TRBV4-1|TRBJ1-2|TRBD1
ASSQELQGASYGYT
>TRBV19|TRBJ1-5|NA
ASRFYSNQPQH